The clone carrying this T cell receptor (beta chain) has more than one count but fewer than ten. The V end lost 4 bases, the J end lost 7 bases, and 16 bases lay between the germline ends. The germline CDR1 and CDR2 sequences are LNHNV and YYDKDF (reference sequence). The CDR3 loop spans 15 amino acids. These data come from a study of beta chain features in type 1 diabetes. Expressed TCRB transcripts were sequenced because the entire RNA isolate underwent reverse transcription. Here immunoSEQ multiplex PCR was the method, and the copy in TCRdb shows in-frame clones only, minus some. The table has roughly 450,000 clones, about an eighth seen once.

This chain uses TRBV15 with TRBJ1-4; D gene uncertain. This clonotype was sampled from a woman between 18 and 29 years old in good health. The material sequenced was naive CD4+ T cells from blood. CDR3 DNA: TGTGCCACCAGCAAGAGACTTCTGGACGTTGAAAAACTGTTTTTT. Translated: CATSKRLLDVEKLFF.